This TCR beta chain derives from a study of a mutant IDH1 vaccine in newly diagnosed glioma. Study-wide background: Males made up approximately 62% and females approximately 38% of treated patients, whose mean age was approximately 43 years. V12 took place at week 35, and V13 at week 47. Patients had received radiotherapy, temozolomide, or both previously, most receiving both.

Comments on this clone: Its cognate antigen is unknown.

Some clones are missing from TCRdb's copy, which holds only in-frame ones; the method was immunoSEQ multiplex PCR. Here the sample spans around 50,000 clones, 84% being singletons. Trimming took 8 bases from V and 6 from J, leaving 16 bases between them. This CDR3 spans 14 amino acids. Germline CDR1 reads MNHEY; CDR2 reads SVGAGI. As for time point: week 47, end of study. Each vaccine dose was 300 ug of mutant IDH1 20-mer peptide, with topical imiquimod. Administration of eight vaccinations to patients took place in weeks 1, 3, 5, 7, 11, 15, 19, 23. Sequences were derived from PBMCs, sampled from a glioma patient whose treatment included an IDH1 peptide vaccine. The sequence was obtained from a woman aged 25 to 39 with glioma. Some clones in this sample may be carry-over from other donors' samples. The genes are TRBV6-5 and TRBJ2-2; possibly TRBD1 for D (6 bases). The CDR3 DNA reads TGTGCCAGCGGAGCACAGGGCCATCCCGGGGAGCTGTTTTTT. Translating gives CASGAQGHPGELFF.